These 28 T cell receptor beta chains share one sample of origin, sequenced in a study of blood T cell repertoires in COVID-19. Libraries were prepared by immunoSEQ multiplex PCR; TCRdb keeps only in-frame clonotypes and omits some of them. The sample has about 40,000 clones; roughly 81% are singletons. Sequencing was done on a sample of peripheral blood. Receptors were obtained from a human donor in a cohort sampled during active COVID-19.

J is TRBJ2-1 and V is TRBV6-5; TRBD2 agrees at 7 bases. With 0 bases clipped from V and 2 bases from J, the junction kept 1 base outside the gene matches. Germline V gene data show CDR1 as MNHEY and CDR2 as SVGAGI. The CDR3 totals 15 residues. CDR3 protein: CASSYSGLPYNEQFF. The DNA of the CDR3 is TGTGCCAGCAGTTACTCGGGACTACCCTACAATGAGCAGTTCTTC.

The chain employs TRBV5-1 and TRBJ2-7; D is perhaps TRBD1 (5 bases). Trimming took off 6 bases at V and 2 bases at J, with 21 bases between the two ends. Looked up from germline, CDR1 is SGHRS and CDR2 is YFSETQ. There are 16 residues in the CDR3. CDR3: CASTQGTGHQPYEQYF. As DNA, the CDR3 is TGCGCCAGCACTCAAGGCACAGGACACCAACCCTACGAGCAGTACTTC.

The CDR3 region is CASSQGQLPFNQPQHF. For the CDR3, the DNA is TGTGCCAGCAGCCAAGGACAGCTACCCTTCAATCAGCCCCAGCATTTT. The V call is TRBV5-8, the J call TRBJ1-5, with D possibly TRBD1 on 6 matching bases. This CDR3 has 16 residues. Germline lookup yields CDR1 SGHTS and CDR2 YDEGEE. V was pared by 4 bases and J by 3 bases, with 17 bases between.

The genes are TRBV4-1 and TRBJ2-7; TRBD1 aligns across 8 bases. V shed 3 bases and J 5 bases; nucleotides not matched to a gene: 12. Germline V CDR1 and CDR2: MGHRA, YSYEKL. The CDR3 covers 16 residues. CDR3 in amino acids: CASSQTPGRGRDEQYF. The CDR3 DNA is TGCGCCAGCAGCCAGACCCCCGGCAGGGGGCGCGACGAGCAGTACTTC.

This chain links TRBV6-1 with TRBJ1-1, with D perhaps matching TRBD1 (5 bases). Trimming removed 0 bases at V and 4 bases at J, with 12 bases between. CDR3 length: 15 amino acids. Germline V lookup: CDR1 MNHNS, CDR2 SASEGT. In DNA, the CDR3 is TGTGCCAGCAGTGAAGCGCCCGGGGGGGGCACTGAAGCTTTCTTT. Amino acid sequence: CASSEAPGGGTEAFF.

CDR3 DNA: TGCGCCAGCAGCGCCGGAGGCGGGGGGGCCAAAGAGACCCAGTACTTC. Translated, it gives CASSAGGGGAKETQYF. The chain recombines TRBV4-1 with TRBJ2-5; the match to TRBD2 covers 9 bases. The CDR3 is made up of 16 amino acids. The ends lost 5 bases at V and 3 bases at J; junction bases unmatched: 10. Germline V gene data show CDR1 as MGHRA and CDR2 as YSYEKL.

The V gene is TRBV5-4, the J gene TRBJ2-3, with 11 bases matching TRBD1. Looked up from germline, CDR1 is SGHNT and CDR2 is YYREEE (reference sequence). V trimming: 4 bases; J trimming: 8 bases; junction bases outside the gene matches: 6. The CDR3 runs 14 residues. The CDR3 here is CASSRDRGSLTQYF. CDR3 in DNA: TGTGCCAGCAGCCGGGACAGGGGGTCTCTTACGCAGTATTTT. The full variable domain, with the rest looked up from reference TRBV5-4 and TRBJ2-3, is ETGVTQSPTHLIKTRGQQVTLRCSSQSGHNTVSWYQQALGQGPQFIFQYYREEENGRGNFPPRFSGLQFPNYSSELNVNALELDDSALYLCASSRDRGSLTQYFGPGTRLTVL.

Only one count was recorded for this clone. V usage is TRBV5-1 and J usage is TRBJ2-5; TRBD1 aligns across 7 bases. CDR3 length: 15 amino acids. With V trimmed by 0 bases and J by 5 bases, 7 bases remained unmatched. Germline V gene sequence: CDR1 SGHRS, CDR2 YFSETQ. The CDR3 DNA follows: TGCGCCAGCAGCTTGGCGGGGACAGCCAGGGAGACCCAGTACTTC. This codes for CASSLAGTARETQYF.

This sequence joins TRBV5-4 and TRBJ2-6; 13 positions match TRBD2. CDR1 SGHNT and CDR2 YYREEE come from the germline V gene (reference sequence). V trimming: 3 bases; J trimming: 0 bases; junction bases outside the gene matches: 9. The CDR3 is made up of 20 amino acids. CDR3: CASSYGLAGASPSGANVLTF. CDR3 DNA sequence: TGTGCCAGCAGCTACGGACTAGCGGGGGCCTCTCCCTCTGGGGCCAACGTCCTGACTTTC.

The chain couples TRBV6-1 to TRBJ1-5, with D uncertain. Germline V gene lookup returns CDR1 MNHNS and CDR2 SASEGT. There are 14 residues in the CDR3. With 2 bases removed from V and 0 bases from J, the gap between germline ends came to 5 bases. The CDR3 loop reads CASSEYYSNQPQHF. The DNA for the CDR3 is TGTGCCAGCAGTGAATACTATAGCAATCAGCCCCAGCATTTT.

This clone has only a few counts. V and J are TRBV5-5 and TRBJ1-2; D perhaps matches TRBD1 (6 bases). V lost 4 bases to trimming and J lost 3 bases, with 13 bases between them. Germline V gene sequence: CDR1 SGHKS, CDR2 YYEKEE (reference sequence). This CDR3 comprises 14 residues. The CDR3 DNA follows: TGTGCCAGCAGCCCGGGCAGGGGAGACTATGGCTACACCTTC. As protein: CASSPGRGDYGYTF.

This clone was recorded only once. This chain joins TRBV18 and TRBJ2-3; D is unclear. CDR3 length: 15 residues. Germline V gene sequence: CDR1 KGHSH, CDR2 LQKENI. V was cut by 3 bases and J by 0 bases, with 10 bases left in between. CDR3 protein: CASSPSLTSTDTQYF. CDR3 bases: TGTGCCAGCTCACCGAGCCTTACTAGCACAGATACGCAGTATTTT.

The chain joins TRBV6-1 to TRBJ2-7, with D tentatively TRBD1 (6 bases). This CDR3 region has 14 residues. Germline CDR1 and CDR2: MNHNS and SASEGT. V was cut by 3 bases and J by 6 bases, with 15 bases left in between. The CDR3 coding sequence is TGTGCCAGCAGTGATCGCCGAGGACAGTCCGAGCAGTACTTC. Protein: CASSDRRGQSEQYF.

The chain links TRBV18 to TRBJ2-1, with D possibly matching TRBD2 (6 bases). This CDR3 spans 12 amino acids. Looked up from germline, CDR1 is KGHSH and CDR2 is LQKENI. The germline V and J ends were trimmed by 3 bases and 10 bases, with 10 bases remaining between them. CDR3 in amino acids: CASSPEEGEQFF. CDR3 DNA: TGTGCCAGCTCACCTGAGGAGGGGGAGCAGTTCTTC.

The rearrangement links TRBV20-1 to TRBJ1-2; D gene unclear. The V gene lost 1 base and the J gene lost 12 bases, with 9 bases spanning the gap. Germline values: CDR1 DFQATT, CDR2 SNEGSKA (reference sequence). This CDR3 region has 10 residues. The CDR3 protein is CSARVLGDTF. The CDR3 nucleotides read TGCAGTGCTAGAGTCCTAGGTGACACCTTC.

The J gene is TRBJ1-2, the V gene TRBV5-4, with no clear D. V shed 4 bases and J shed 4 bases, with 17 bases lying between them. This CDR3 comprises 15 residues. Germline CDR1 and CDR2: SGHNT and YYREEE (reference sequence). The CDR3 region has the DNA TGTGCCAGCAGCCCGGGAGGCAGTGCCCTCTATGGCTACACCTTC. Amino acids: CASSPGGSALYGYTF.

J is TRBJ1-2 and V is TRBV5-1; weak D call: TRBD1 (5 bases). The V gene's germline CDR1 is SGHRS and CDR2 YFSETQ. This CDR3 comprises 13 residues. The V end lost 3 bases, the J end lost 5 bases, and 11 bases lay between the germline ends. The DNA of the CDR3 is TGCGCCAGCAGCTCATCTGGGGCTTATGGCTACACCTTC. As protein: CASSSSGAYGYTF.

The chain joins TRBV6-5 to TRBJ1-1; D is ambiguous. In germline, CDR1 is MNHEY, CDR2 SVGAGI. The ends were cut back, 8 bases at V and 0 bases at J, with 10 bases in the middle. CDR3 size: 13 residues. The CDR3 nucleotides are TGTGCCAGCGACCGGGGTTTGAACACTGAAGCTTTCTTT. Translation gives CASDRGLNTEAFF.

The chain combines TRBV12-3 or TRBV12-4 with TRBJ1-5; D remains ambiguous. There are 12 residues in the CDR3. V was cut by 3 bases and J by 7 bases, with 7 bases left in between. CDR3: CASSFPLQPQHF. CDR3 in DNA: TGTGCCAGCAGTTTTCCCCTACAGCCCCAGCATTTT.

This clone was seen a single time. This chain connects TRBV5-1 to TRBJ2-7; TRBD1 aligns across 7 bases. V was clipped by 6 bases and J by 5 bases; unmatched bases: 5. This CDR3 is built from 12 residues. Germline loops: CDR1 SGHRS, CDR2 YFSETQ. This chain's CDR3 is CASKTGFNEQYF. The CDR3 nucleotides are TGCGCCAGCAAGACAGGGTTCAACGAGCAGTACTTC. Together with reference TRBV5-1 and TRBJ2-7, the CDR3 gives the full variable domain: KAGVTQTPRYLIKTRGQQVTLSCSPISGHRSVSWYQQTPGQGLQFLFEYFSETQRNKGNFPGRFSGRQFSNSRSEMNVSTLELGDSALYLCASKTGFNEQYFGPGTRLTVT.

V and J are TRBV5-6 and TRBJ1-1; D remains ambiguous. With 1 base removed from V and 0 bases from J, the gap between germline ends came to 13 bases. Germline CDR1 reads SGHDT; CDR2 reads YYEEEE. This CDR3 has 16 amino acids. CDR3 protein: CASSLRGIPMNTEAFF. CDR3 bases: TGTGCCAGCAGCTTGAGAGGCATCCCAATGAACACTGAAGCTTTCTTT.

This chain connects TRBV23-1 to TRBJ2-1, with D possibly TRBD1 on 6 matching bases. TRBV23-1 is assigned to the ORF class and has an uncertain function. V was pared by 6 bases and J by 9 bases, with 21 bases between. This CDR3 has 15 residues. CDR3: CASSQTKTGKGEQFF. DNA of the CDR3: TGCGCCAGCAGCCAAACCAAAACAGGGAAGGGTGAGCAGTTCTTC.

This clone was recorded a few times. The rearrangement joins TRBV5-6 to TRBJ1-5; D not certain. The CDR3 covers 13 residues. Trimming removed 4 bases from V and 6 bases from J, with 11 bases in between. Germline CDR1 SGHDT, CDR2 YYEEEE. CDR3 loop: CASSTRSGQPQHF. The CDR3 region has the DNA TGTGCCAGCAGCACCCGATCAGGTCAGCCCCAGCATTTT.

This rearrangement joins TRBV5-1 to TRBJ2-6, with TRBD1 matching over 11 bases. J lost 2 bases, V lost 3 bases, and 10 bases had no gene match. CDR3 length: 19 residues. The germline CDR1 and CDR2 sequences are SGHRS and YFSETQ. This chain's CDR3 is CASSSLAGQGGPGANVLTF. In DNA form, the CDR3 reads TGCGCCAGCAGCTCCCTTGCGGGACAGGGGGGTCCTGGGGCCAACGTCCTGACTTTC.

The J gene is TRBJ2-2, the V gene TRBV7-8, with D hard to call. This CDR3 comprises 13 residues. Germline V CDR1 and CDR2: SGHVS, FQNEAQ. V lost 7 bases to trimming and J lost 1 base, with 7 bases between them. CDR3 sequence reads: CASTYRNTGELFF. The CDR3 region has the DNA TGTGCCAGCACTTACAGGAACACCGGGGAGCTGTTTTTT.

The rearrangement links TRBV5-6 to TRBJ1-5; 9 bases fit TRBD1. There are 15 residues in the CDR3. Germline CDR1 is SGHDT and CDR2 is YYEEEE. The ends lost 4 bases at V and 3 bases at J; junction bases unmatched: 5. The CDR3 loop reads CASSRQGVFNQPQHF. CDR3 sequence (DNA): TGTGCCAGCAGCCGACAGGGGGTTTTCAATCAGCCCCAGCATTTT.

This clone was seen once. The J gene is TRBJ2-7, the V gene TRBV12-3 or TRBV12-4, with D perhaps matching TRBD2 (6 bases). The ends were cut back, 6 bases at V and 2 bases at J, with 8 bases in the middle. CDR3 length: 12 residues. Here the CDR3 reads CASRWGAYEQYF. The DNA of the CDR3 is TGTGCCAGCAGATGGGGGGCCTACGAGCAGTACTTC.

V is TRBV12-3 or TRBV12-4 and J is TRBJ2-5; D gene unclear. The CDR3 extends over 11 amino acids. The V end lost 5 bases, the J end lost 3 bases, and 4 bases lay between the germline ends. The CDR3 DNA is TGTGCCAGCAGTCCTAAAGAGACCCAGTACTTC. Translating gives CASSPKETQYF.